This T cell receptor (beta chain) came from a study of a mutant IDH1 vaccine in newly diagnosed glioma. Study summary: Patients were pretreated with radiotherapy, temozolomide, or both, mostly both.

Time point here: week 5, during vaccination. In the vaccine, a single dose held 300 ug of the mutant IDH1 20-mer peptide, along with topical imiquimod. Sequencing used immunoSEQ multiplex PCR; TCRdb keeps in-frame clones, though not all of them. The sample consists of 50,000 to 65,000 clones, about 86% of them appearing once. About this clone itself: The antigen remains unidentified.

CDR1 is SEHNR and CDR2 is FQNEAQ in the germline V gene (reference sequence). This CDR3 spans 14 amino acids. V was pared by 5 bases and J by 5 bases, with 6 bases of the junction left unmatched. Sequences were derived from PBMCs, sampled from a glioma patient whose treatment included an IDH1 peptide vaccine. The genes are TRBV7-9 and TRBJ1-1, with 9 nucleotides matching TRBD1. The TCR comes from a man aged 30-40 years with glioma. The CDR3 region has the DNA TGTGCCAGCAGCGATACAGGGGGCGCGACTGAAGCTTTCTTT. Protein sequence: CASSDTGGATEAFF.